The clone carrying this T cell receptor beta chain was observed a few times. Antigen unknown. The sample comes from a study of T-cell memory formation after mild COVID-19. General study findings and limits: For second-wave clones that peaked at day 37, SARS-CoV-2 specificity went unverified.

Via MiXCR, TCRdb re-called the 5' RACE reads, giving one row per CDR3 protein. The profile shows under 700,000 distinct CDR3 sequences, 20% of them singletons. Source material: PBMCs or a T cell subset sorted from them (not recorded which). The sequence derives from an adult woman who had mild COVID-19 (a few samples of this study predate the infection). Cell type and time point are not known.

The CDR3 region is CASSLLRDSQTVYQETQYF. The CDR3 DNA reads as TGTGCCAGCAGCTTACTCCGGGACTCCCAGACCGTGTACCAAGAGACCCAGTACTTC. V gene TRBV12-3 or TRBV12-4 combines with J gene TRBJ2-5; D perhaps matches TRBD2 (6 bases). Trimming took off 6 bases at V and 0 bases at J, with 26 bases between the two ends. The CDR3 spans 19 residues.